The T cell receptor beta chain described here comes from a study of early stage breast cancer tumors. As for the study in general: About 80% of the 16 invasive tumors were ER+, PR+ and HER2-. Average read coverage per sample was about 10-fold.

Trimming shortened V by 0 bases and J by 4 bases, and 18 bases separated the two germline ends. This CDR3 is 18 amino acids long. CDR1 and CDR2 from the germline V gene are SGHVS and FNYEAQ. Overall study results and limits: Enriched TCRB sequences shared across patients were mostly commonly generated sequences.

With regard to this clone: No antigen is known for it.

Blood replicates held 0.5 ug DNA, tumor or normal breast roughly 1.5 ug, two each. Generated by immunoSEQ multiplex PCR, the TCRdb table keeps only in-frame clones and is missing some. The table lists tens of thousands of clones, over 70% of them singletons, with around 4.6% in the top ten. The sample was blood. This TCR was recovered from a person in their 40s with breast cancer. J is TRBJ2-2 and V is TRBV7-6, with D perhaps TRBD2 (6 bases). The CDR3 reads CASSLAIRLSRGTGELFF. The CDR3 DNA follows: TGTGCCAGCAGCTTAGCGATCAGGTTGTCGCGGGGCACCGGGGAGCTGTTTTTT.